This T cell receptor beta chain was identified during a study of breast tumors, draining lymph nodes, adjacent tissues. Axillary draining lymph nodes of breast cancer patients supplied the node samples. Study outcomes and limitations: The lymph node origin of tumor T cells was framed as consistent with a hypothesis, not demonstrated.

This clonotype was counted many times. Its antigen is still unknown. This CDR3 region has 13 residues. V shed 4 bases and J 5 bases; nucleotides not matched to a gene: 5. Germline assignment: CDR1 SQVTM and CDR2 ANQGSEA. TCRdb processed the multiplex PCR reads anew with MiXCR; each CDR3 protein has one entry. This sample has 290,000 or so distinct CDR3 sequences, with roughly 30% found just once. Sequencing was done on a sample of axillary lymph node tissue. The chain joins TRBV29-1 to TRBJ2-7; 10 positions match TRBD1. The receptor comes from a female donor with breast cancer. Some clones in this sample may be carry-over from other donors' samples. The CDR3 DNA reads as TGCAGCGTTGTCCGGGACAGGGGCAACGAGCAGTACTTC. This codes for CSVVRDRGNEQYF.